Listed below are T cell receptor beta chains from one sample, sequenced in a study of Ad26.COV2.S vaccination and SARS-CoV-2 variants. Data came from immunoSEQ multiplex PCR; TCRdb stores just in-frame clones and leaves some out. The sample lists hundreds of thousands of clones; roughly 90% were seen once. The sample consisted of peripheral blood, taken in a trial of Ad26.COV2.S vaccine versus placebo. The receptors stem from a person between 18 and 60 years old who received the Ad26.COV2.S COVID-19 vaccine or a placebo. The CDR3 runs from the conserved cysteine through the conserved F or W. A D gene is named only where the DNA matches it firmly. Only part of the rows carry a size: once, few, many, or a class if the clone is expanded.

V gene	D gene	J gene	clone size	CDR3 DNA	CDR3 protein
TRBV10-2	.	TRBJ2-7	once	TGCGCCAGCAGTGAGTCTATCTACGAGCAGTACTTC	CASSESIYEQYF
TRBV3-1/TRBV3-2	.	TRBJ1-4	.	TGTGCCAGCAGCCAGGGCCTCCAAGGGGAAAAACTGTTTTTT	CASSQGLQGEKLFF
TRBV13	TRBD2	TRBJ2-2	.	TGTGCCAGCAGCTTAACCGCGGGGGGCGGGGAGCTGTTTTTT	CASSLTAGGGELFF
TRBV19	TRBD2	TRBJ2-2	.	TGTGCCAGTAGTATCGCGGGGGAAGAGTCCGGGGAGCTGTTTTTT	CASSIAGEESGELFF
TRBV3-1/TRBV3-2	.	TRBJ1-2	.	TGTGCCAGCAGCCAAGGTCTGGACGGCTATGGCTACACCTTC	CASSQGLDGYGYTF
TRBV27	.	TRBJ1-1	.	TGTGCCAGCAGTTTTAGCATTAACACTGAAGCTTTCTTT	CASSFSINTEAFF
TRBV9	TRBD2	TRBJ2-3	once	TGTGCCAGCAGCGTAGCTACGTCCACGGGGGGGGTCACAGATACGCAGTATTTT	CASSVATSTGGVTDTQYF
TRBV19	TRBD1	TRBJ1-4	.	TGTGCCAGTAGTTTAAGACAGGGCGGTGAAAAACTGTTTTTT	CASSLRQGGEKLFF
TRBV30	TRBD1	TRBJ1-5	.	TGTGCCTCGGGACAGGGAAGCAATCAGCCCCAGCATTTT	CASGQGSNQPQHF
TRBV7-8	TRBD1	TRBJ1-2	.	TGTGCCAGCAGCTTAGTACCCCCAGGGGGAAACTATGGCTACACCTTC	CASSLVPPGGNYGYTF
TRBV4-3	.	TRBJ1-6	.	TGCGCCAGCAGCCGCGTACAGCAATATAATTCACCCCTCCACTTT	CASSRVQQYNSPLHF
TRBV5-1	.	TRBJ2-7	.	TGCGCCAGCCGTTCCGGCCGATCCGGCTACGAGCAGTACTTC	CASRSGRSGYEQYF
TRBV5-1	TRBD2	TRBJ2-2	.	TGCGCCAGCAGCAGCTTCCCGGGACTAGCCGGCGGGGAGCTGTTTTTT	CASSSFPGLAGGELFF
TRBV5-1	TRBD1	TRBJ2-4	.	TGCGCCAGCAGCTTGGCCGGGATACAGGGGCCAAACATTCAGTACTTC	CASSLAGIQGPNIQYF
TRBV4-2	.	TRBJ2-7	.	TGTGCCAGCAGCCAATACTCCGGAACGTACGAGCAGTACTTC	CASSQYSGTYEQYF
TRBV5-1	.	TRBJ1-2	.	TGCGCCAGCAGCCTGGGACACGAGCCCGGCTACACCTTC	CASSLGHEPGYTF
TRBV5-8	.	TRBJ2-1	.	TGTGCCAGCAGTGGCAGGGCAATTGGGTACAATGAGCAGTTCTTC	CASSGRAIGYNEQFF
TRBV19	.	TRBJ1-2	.	TGTGCCAGTAGGGCGGACGTCGGGGAGAACTATGGCTACACCTTC	CASRADVGENYGYTF
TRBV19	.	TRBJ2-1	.	TGTGCCAGTAGCTTTCCGGGAAGCTCCTACAATGAGCAGTTCTTC	CASSFPGSSYNEQFF
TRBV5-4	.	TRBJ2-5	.	TGTGCCAGCAGCTTGGACAGAGGGGACCACCAGACCCAGTACTTC	CASSLDRGDHQTQYF
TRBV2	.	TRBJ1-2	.	TGTGCCAGCAGTGAACAGATCTATGGCTACACCTTC	CASSEQIYGYTF
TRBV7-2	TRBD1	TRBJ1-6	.	TGTGCCAGCAGCGGAGGACAGGCCTTGAGCTCCTATAATTCACCCCTCCACTTT	CASSGGQALSSYNSPLHF
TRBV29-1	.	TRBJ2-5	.	TGCAGCGTTGCAGTCCCATCGCGGGACAGTAAACAAGAGACCCAGTACTTC	CSVAVPSRDSKQETQYF
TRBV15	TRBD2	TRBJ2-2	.	TGTGCCACCAGCTTTCCACCGGGACTAGCGGGAGAGTCGACCGGGGAGCTGTTTTTT	CATSFPPGLAGESTGELFF
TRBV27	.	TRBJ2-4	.	TGTGCCAGCAGTTTATCGGGCCTAGCCAAAAACATTCAGTACTTC	CASSLSGLAKNIQYF
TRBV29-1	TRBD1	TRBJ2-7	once	TGCAGCGTTGCCGGGACAGGAACCCACGAGCAGTACTTC	CSVAGTGTHEQYF
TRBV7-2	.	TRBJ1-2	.	TGTGCCAGCACCCAGAGGGGAAAAAACTATGGCTACACCTTC	CASTQRGKNYGYTF
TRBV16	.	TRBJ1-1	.	TGTGCCAGCAGCCAATCAGGACAGAACACTGAAGCTTTCTTT	CASSQSGQNTEAFF
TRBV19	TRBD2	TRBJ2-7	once	TGTGCCAGTAGTATAGGGGCGGGAGTCTCCTACGAGCAGTACTTC	CASSIGAGVSYEQYF
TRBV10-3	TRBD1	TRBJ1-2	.	TGTGCCATCAGTGGGGACAGGGAGGGAATTAGGAGGTATGGCTACACCTTC	CAISGDREGIRRYGYTF
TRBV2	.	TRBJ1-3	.	TGTGCCAGCAACGACGGGAGTTCTGGAAACACCATATATTTT	CASNDGSSGNTIYF
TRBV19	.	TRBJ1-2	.	TGTGCCAGTAGTATGTCCGGGAGCTACTATGGCTACACCTTC	CASSMSGSYYGYTF
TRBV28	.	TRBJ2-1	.	TGTGCCAGCAGGACTAACAGGGAACTCAATGAGCAGTTCTTC	CASRTNRELNEQFF
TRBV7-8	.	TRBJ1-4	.	TGTGCCAGCAGCCTCGCAGGGGTTACGGGCGAAAAACTGTTTTTT	CASSLAGVTGEKLFF
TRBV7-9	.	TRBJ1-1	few	TGTGCCAGCAGCTTAGGCACAGGGAACACTGAAGCTTTCTTT	CASSLGTGNTEAFF
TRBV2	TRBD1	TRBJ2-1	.	TGTGCCAGCAGGAGAGACAGGGGGGAAGGAATAGAGCAGTTCTTC	CASRRDRGEGIEQFF
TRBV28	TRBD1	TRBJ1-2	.	TGTGCCAGCAGTAACCAGGGGGGTGGCTACACCTTC	CASSNQGGGYTF
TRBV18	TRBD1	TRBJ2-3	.	TGTGCCAGCCTAGGGACAGGGGGCACAGATACGCAGTATTTT	CASLGTGGTDTQYF